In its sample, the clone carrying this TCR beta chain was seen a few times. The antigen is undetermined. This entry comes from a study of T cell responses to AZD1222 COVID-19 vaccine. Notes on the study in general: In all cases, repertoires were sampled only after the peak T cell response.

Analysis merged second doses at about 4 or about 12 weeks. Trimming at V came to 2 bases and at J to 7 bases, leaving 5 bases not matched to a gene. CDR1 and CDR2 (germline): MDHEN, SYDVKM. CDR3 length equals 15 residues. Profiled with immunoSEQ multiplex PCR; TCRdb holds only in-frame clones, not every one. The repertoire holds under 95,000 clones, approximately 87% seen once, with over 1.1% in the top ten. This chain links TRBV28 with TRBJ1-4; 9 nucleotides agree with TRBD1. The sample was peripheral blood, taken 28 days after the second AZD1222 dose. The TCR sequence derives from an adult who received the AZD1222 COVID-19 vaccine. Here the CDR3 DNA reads TGTGCCAGCAGTTTAGACAGGGGGGCTATTGAAAAACTGTTTTTT. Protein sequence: CASSLDRGAIEKLFF. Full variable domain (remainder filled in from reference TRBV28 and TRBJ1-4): DVKVTQSSRYLVKRTGEKVFLECVQDMDHENMFWYRQDPGLGLRLIYFSYDVKMKEKGDIPEGYSVSREKKERFSLILESASTNQTSMYLCASSLDRGAIEKLFFGSGTQLSVL.